The text below deals with one T cell receptor (beta chain). The data were obtained in a study of blood T cell repertoires in COVID-19. Study-level information: Samples of COVID-19 (acute and convalescent) were obtained from the United States, Italy and Spain. The cDNA or gDNA used as material had been derived from T cells, B-cell-depleted T cells, or PBMCs.

In the source study's methods: Amplification of reference gene primers was used by the study to estimate nucleated cell counts. TCRdb's table, derived via immunoSEQ multiplex PCR, lists solely in-frame clones and lacks some. The V and J calls and clone size come from that table; D and trimming were worked out from the DNA. The sample has tens of thousands of clones, 91% seen once. The V end was cut by 3 bases, the J end by 4 bases, with 16 bases between. This CDR3 is 15 amino acids long. The germline V gene has CDR1 SGHDT and CDR2 YYEEEE. Input material: peripheral blood. This chain connects TRBV5-6 to TRBJ1-2; tentatively, D is TRBD1 (5 bases). The clonotype was recovered from a man aged 50-59 years with active COVID-19. This chain's CDR3 is CASSSVAGNGYGYTF. DNA of the CDR3: TGTGCCAGCAGCTCGGTCGCAGGGAACGGCTATGGCTACACCTTC.